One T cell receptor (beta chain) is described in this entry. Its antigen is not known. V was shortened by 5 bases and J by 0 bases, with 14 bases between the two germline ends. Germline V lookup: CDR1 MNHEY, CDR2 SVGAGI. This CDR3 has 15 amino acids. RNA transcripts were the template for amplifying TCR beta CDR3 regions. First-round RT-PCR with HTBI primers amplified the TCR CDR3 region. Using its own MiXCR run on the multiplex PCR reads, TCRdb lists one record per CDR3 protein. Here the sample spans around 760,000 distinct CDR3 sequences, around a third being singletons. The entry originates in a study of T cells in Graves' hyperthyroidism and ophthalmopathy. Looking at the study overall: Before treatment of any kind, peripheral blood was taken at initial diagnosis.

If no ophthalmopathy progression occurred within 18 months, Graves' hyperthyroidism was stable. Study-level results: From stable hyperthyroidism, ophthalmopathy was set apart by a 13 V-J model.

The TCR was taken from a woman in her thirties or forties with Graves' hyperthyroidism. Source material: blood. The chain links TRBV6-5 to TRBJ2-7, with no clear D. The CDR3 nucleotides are TGTGCCAGCAGTGATTTAGTAGGGTACTCCTACGAGCAGTACTTC. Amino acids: CASSDLVGYSYEQYF.